This T cell receptor (beta chain) came from a study of cytomegalovirus exposure and HLA in healthy donors. This clone was observed a few times. PCR amplification relied on 60 Vbeta primers (plus 13 Jbeta primers). The assay was immunoSEQ multiplex PCR, and TCRdb's table has in-frame clones only and misses some. The sample holds roughly 100,000 clones, about 80% seen once. The TCR sequence derives from a female donor in good health and CMV-seropositive. Sequenced material: PBMCs.

The CDR3, as DNA: TGTGCCAGCAGCTTAGATCAAGGACAGCACTATGGCTACACCTTC. Amino acid sequence: CASSLDQGQHYGYTF. J is TRBJ1-2 and V is TRBV11-2; weak D call: TRBD1 (6 bases). Trimming left V 0 bases short and J 3 bases short, with 11 bases between. Germline V CDR1 and CDR2: SGHAT, FQNNGV. The CDR3 totals 15 residues.